The entry that follows covers one T cell receptor beta chain sequence. What it recognizes is unknown. The source of the sample is a study of T cell repertoires in cytomegalovirus infection. Deletions cut 0 bases from V and 0 bases from J, with 12 bases between. Germline-derived CDR1 and CDR2 are LGHNA and YNFKEQ. This CDR3 region has 17 residues. Each CDR3 protein gets one entry after TCRdb re-called the reads with MiXCR. The data hold roughly 800,000 distinct CDR3 sequences, with roughly 29% observed a single time. The sequence was obtained from a human donor in good health (CMV status not recorded). Some clones in this sample may be carry-over from other donors' samples. Sequencing was performed on cultured CD8+ T cells from PBMCs, taken from culture after CMV antigen stimulation. The J gene is TRBJ1-5, the V gene TRBV4-2; D call uncertain. CDR3 amino acids: CASSQEAPEYSNQPQHF. The CDR3 coding sequence is TGTGCCAGCAGCCAAGAAGCACCCGAATATAGCAATCAGCCCCAGCATTTT.